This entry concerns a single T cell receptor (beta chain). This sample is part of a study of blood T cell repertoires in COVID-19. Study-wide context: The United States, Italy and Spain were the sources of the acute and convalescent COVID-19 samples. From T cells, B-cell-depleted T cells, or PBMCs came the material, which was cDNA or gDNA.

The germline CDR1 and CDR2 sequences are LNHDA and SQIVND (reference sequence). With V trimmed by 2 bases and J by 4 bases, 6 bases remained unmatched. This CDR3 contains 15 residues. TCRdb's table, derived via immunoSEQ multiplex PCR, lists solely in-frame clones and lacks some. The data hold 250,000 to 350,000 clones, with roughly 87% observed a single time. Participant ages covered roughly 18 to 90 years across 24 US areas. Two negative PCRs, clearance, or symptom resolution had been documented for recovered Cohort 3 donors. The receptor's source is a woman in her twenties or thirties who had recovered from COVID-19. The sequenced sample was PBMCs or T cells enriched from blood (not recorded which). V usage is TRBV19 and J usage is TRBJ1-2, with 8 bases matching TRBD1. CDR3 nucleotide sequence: TGTGCCAGTAGTATACAGGACAGGGCGGGCTATGGCTACACCTTC. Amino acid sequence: CASSIQDRAGYGYTF.